A single sample is the source of the 20 T cell receptor beta chains below, sequenced in a study of tumor-infiltrating lymphocytes in primary liver carcinoma. Germline DNA was also extracted, and blood RNA derived from unsorted whole blood. A primer matching the constant region was used to make TCR beta cDNA from around 550 ng of total RNA. Library construction for TCR beta comprised three nested multiplex PCR rounds performed with slightly modified ARM-PCR. TRBV1-TRBV30 forward and Cbeta reverse primers drove the first two approximately 10-cycle rounds. One entry per CDR3 protein results from TCRdb running MiXCR on the multiplex PCR reads. The data hold 310,000 or so distinct CDR3 sequences, with nearly 60% observed a single time. The specimen was peripheral blood. The origin of the receptors is a woman aged 25 to 39 with primary liver carcinoma and hepatitis B virus infection.

The gene calls are TRBV23-1 and TRBJ2-4; D gene ambiguous. TRBV23-1 is an ORF for which the function is uncertain. Trimming took 2 bases from V and 0 from J, leaving 11 bases between them. This CDR3 spans 16 amino acids. CDR3: CASSQRFQLAKNIQYF. For the CDR3, the DNA is TGCGCCAGCAGTCAAAGATTCCAACTAGCCAAAAACATTCAGTACTTC.

The chain carries TRBV11-2 and TRBJ1-2; 10 nucleotides align to TRBD1. This CDR3 region has 11 residues. Germline trimming cut 9 bases from V and 14 bases from J; bases unmatched to any gene: 9. The germline V gene encodes CDR1 SGHAT and CDR2 FQNNGV. This CDR3 is CASNSGQGETF. The CDR3 coding sequence is TGTGCCAGTAACTCTGGACAGGGGGAGACCTTC.

A remark on this clonotype: A clone one base away is much larger, so this may be a read error. Lacking the conserved final phenylalanine or tryptophan, this CDR3 likely reflects a read error. J is TRBJ1-1 and V is TRBV12-5; D call uncertain. Germline V CDR1 and CDR2: LGHNT, FRNRAP. This CDR3 contains 15 residues. The V end lost 0 bases, the J end lost 0 bases, and 8 bases lay between the germline ends. The CDR3 here is CASGLVGPLNTEAFY. CDR3 in DNA: TGTGCTAGTGGTTTGGTCGGGCCACTGAACACTGAAGCTTTCTAT.

This clonotype was seen a few times. This may arise from a read error, as a much more abundant clone is one base away. This chain uses TRBV11-2 with TRBJ1-1, with TRBD1 matching over 9 bases. V shed 0 bases, J shed 10 bases, and the junction held 3 bases outside the gene matches. This CDR3 contains 13 residues. The germline CDR1 and CDR2 sequences are SGHAT and FQNNGV. In DNA form, the CDR3 reads TGTGCCAGCAGCTTAGACCAGGGACAGGGAGCTTTCTTT. Protein: CASSLDQGQGAFF. Drawing the rest from reference TRBV11-2 and TRBJ1-1, the complete variable domain is EAGVAQSPRYKIIEKRQSVAFWCNPISGHATLYWYQQILGQGPKLLIQFQNNGVVDDSQLPKDRFSAERLKGVDSTLKIQPAKLEDSAVYLCASSLDQGQGAFFGQGTRLTVV.

A word on this clonotype: A read error may account for a junction end that differs from germline. J is TRBJ1-4 and V is TRBV6-1, with 8 bases aligning to TRBD1. This CDR3 has 15 amino acids. CDR1 MNHNS and CDR2 SASEGT come from the germline V gene. CDR3 nucleotides: TGTGTCAGCAGTGAAGACCCCAGGACAGGGAAGCGGCTGTTTTTT. It encodes CVSSEDPRTGKRLFF.

Turning to this clonotype: The junction differs from germline at one of its ends, possibly a read error. The chain recombines TRBV11-3 with TRBJ1-1; 9 bases are shared with TRBD1. CDR1 and CDR2 from the germline V gene are SGHNT and YENEEA. This CDR3 comprises 17 residues. CDR3 sequence reads: CASNFRTGERFNTEAFF. The CDR3 DNA follows: TGTGCTAGCAACTTCAGGACAGGGGAAAGGTTTAACACTGAAGCTTTCTTT.

Remarks on this clonotype: A read error is likely, as this CDR3 ends without the conserved phenylalanine or tryptophan. The chain uses TRBV6-1 and TRBJ2-7, with 9 bases matching TRBD2. J lost 4 bases, V lost 7 bases, and 5 bases had no gene match. CDR3 length equals 13 residues. Germline V gives CDR1 MNHNS, CDR2 SASEGT. CDR3 region: CASTQREVYEQYS. The CDR3 DNA is TGTGCCAGCACCCAGCGGGAGGTGTACGAGCAGTACTCC.

In the case of this clonotype: At one of its ends the junction is not consistent with the germline gene, which may arise from a read error. The chain has TRBV28 and TRBJ2-1; D possibly uses TRBD1 or TRBD2 (5 bases each). CDR1 and CDR2 from the germline V gene are MDHEN and SYDVKM. The CDR3 is 14 residues long. As DNA, the CDR3 is TGTGTCAGCAGTGATTACCGGGACCACAATGAGCAGTTCTTC. It is translated as CVSSDYRDHNEQFF. The full variable domain, rest sourced from reference TRBV28 and TRBJ2-1, is DVKVTQSSRYLVKRTGEKVFLECVQDMDHENMFWYRQDPGLGLRLIYFSYDVKMKEKGDIPEGYSVSREKKERFSLILESASTNQTSMYLCVSSDYRDHNEQFFGPGTRLTVL.

A note on this clonotype: A read error is likely, as this CDR3 ends without the conserved phenylalanine or tryptophan. The chain recombines TRBV11-2 with TRBJ1-1; the D is unclear. The CDR3 runs 12 residues. The ends were cut back, 5 bases at V and 11 bases at J, with 15 bases in the middle. Germline V gives CDR1 SGHAT, CDR2 FQNNGV. This CDR3 is CASSPITGEAFL. CDR3 nucleotides: TGTGCCAGCAGCCCTATAACTGGGGAGGCTTTCCTT.

Note on this clonotype: Just one base apart from a much larger clone, this may be a read error. The chain carries TRBV6-1 and TRBJ2-5; no clear D. This CDR3 has 11 amino acids. Germline V CDR1 and CDR2: MNHNS, SASEGT. The CDR3 region has the DNA TGTGCCAGCAACAGACAAGAGACCCTGTACTTC. It codes for CASNRQETLYF.

The chain employs TRBV5-4 and TRBJ2-3; 10 bases map to TRBD2. The CDR3 sequence is 16 residues long. Unmatched junction bases numbered 7, after V lost 6 bases and J lost 0 bases. CDR1 and CDR2 from the germline V gene are SGHNT and YYREEE (reference sequence). The CDR3 is CASTPSGSPSTDTQYF. CDR3 sequence (DNA): TGTGCCAGCACTCCTAGCGGGAGTCCCAGCACAGATACGCAGTATTTT.

This clonotype turned up a few times. With a much larger clone just one base away, this may be a read error. This chain links TRBV29-1 with TRBJ1-2, with a weak D call TRBD1 (6 bases). Germline V CDR1 and CDR2: SQVTM, ANQGSEA. The V end lost 7 bases, the J end lost 7 bases, and 19 bases lay between the germline ends. The CDR3 spans 13 residues. The CDR3 DNA sequence: TGCAGCGCCTTCAGGGGTTCTGACTGTGGCTACACCTTC. It codes for CSAFRGSDCGYTF.

This sequence joins TRBV21-1 and TRBJ2-2; no DNA check was done on the table's D call, TRBD1. TRBV21-1 is a recognized pseudogene. The CDR3 is 16 amino acids. This chain's CDR3 is CASTKRGQGDTGELFF. The CDR3, as DNA: TGTGCCAGCACCAAAAGGGGACAGGGGGACACCGGGGAGCTGTTTTTT.

This clonotype was seen at least ten times. The chain links TRBV14 to TRBJ2-3; D is possibly TRBD1 (6 bases). Germline V lookup: CDR1 SGHDN, CDR2 FVKESK. This CDR3 comprises 15 residues. With 3 bases removed from V and 2 bases from J, the gap between germline ends came to 12 bases. The CDR3 sequence: CASSQTGQPTDTQYF. The CDR3 DNA follows: TGTGCCAGCAGCCAGACAGGACAGCCCACAGATACGCAGTATTTT.

The rearrangement joins TRBV5-6 to TRBJ2-1, with D tentatively TRBD1 (5 bases). Trimming removed 3 bases at V and 0 bases at J, with 13 bases between. The CDR3 runs to 16 residues. Germline V gene data show CDR1 as SGHDT and CDR2 as YYEEEE. This CDR3 is CASSSTASSSYNEQFF. The DNA for the CDR3 is TGTGCCAGCAGCTCGACAGCCTCCAGCTCCTACAATGAGCAGTTCTTC.

As to this clonotype: Given a much more abundant clone one base away, this may be a read error. The V and J genes are TRBV12-3 or TRBV12-4 and TRBJ2-7; 7 bases agree with TRBD2. The trim removed 6 bases at V and 6 bases at J, leaving 17 bases unmatched. The CDR3 has 16 amino acids. CDR3: CASSPSGDGGRSEQYF. CDR3 bases: TGTGCCAGCAGCCCCTCCGGTGATGGCGGGAGAAGCGAGCAGTACTTC.

Of note for this clonotype: A much larger clone sits a single nucleotide away, making a read error possible. The chain recombines TRBV6-2 or TRBV6-3 with TRBJ2-3; 7 nucleotides agree with TRBD2. The CDR3 extends over 14 amino acids. CDR1 is MNHEY, CDR2 SVGEGT, per germline. J lost 0 bases, V lost 7 bases, and 4 bases had no gene match. This CDR3 reads CASKRAGSTDTQYF. The CDR3 nucleotides read TGTGCCAGCAAGAGAGCGGGAAGCACAGATACGCAGTATTTT.

This rearrangement joins TRBV7-8 to TRBJ1-1; no definite D call. The germline V gene has CDR1 SGHVS and CDR2 FQNEAQ. This CDR3 contains 16 residues. V lost 9 bases, J lost 11 bases, and 31 bases lay in between. The CDR3 loop reads CASWERAGSVPQAAFF. Here the CDR3 DNA reads TGTGCCAGTTGGGAGAGGGCGGGCTCTGTACCCCAAGCGGCTTTCTTT.

This clonotype occurred many times. This rearrangement joins TRBV29-1 to TRBJ2-1, with TRBD2 matching over 9 bases. The CDR3 is 11 amino acids. Per germline, CDR1 SQVTM and CDR2 ANQGSEA. V lost 2 bases and J lost 16; bases outside the gene matches: 6. As DNA, the CDR3 is TGCAGCGTTGAAATAGCGGGAGTGCGATTCTTC. Translating gives CSVEIAGVRFF.

As for this clonotype: This may arise from a read error, as a much more abundant clone is one base away. The chain employs TRBV6-2 or TRBV6-3 and TRBJ1-5; D perhaps matches TRBD1 (5 bases). Per the germline V gene, CDR1 is MNHEY and CDR2 is SVGEGT. This CDR3 is built from 14 residues. Here the CDR3 reads CASSYGGGYQPQLF. CDR3 DNA sequence: TGTGCCAGCAGTTACGGCGGGGGATATCAGCCCCAGCTTTTT.